The clone carrying this T cell receptor (beta chain) was counted between two and nine times. Its antigen is as yet unknown. The protocol was immunoSEQ multiplex PCR, while the TCRdb copy is restricted to in-frame clones and leaves out a portion. Seen here are approximately 36,000 clones, around 72% observed once, and the top ten hold around 0.57%. V lost 3 bases, J lost 3 bases, and 5 bases lay in between. The length of the CDR3 is 12 residues. The V gene's germline CDR1 is ENHRY and CDR2 SYGVKD. This specimen comes from a study of STAT5B mutations in CD4+ large granular lymphocyte leukemia. Study overall: Among healthy donors, a particular HLA allele went with more CDR3 'QG' motifs.

Overall study findings and caveats: Patient CD4-sorted repertoires looked more clonal than healthy CD4+ repertoires, even without putative leukemic clones.

This TCR came from a human donor in good health. The rearrangement uses TRBV10-3 and TRBJ2-5, with D unresolved. The sample taken for sequencing was CD4+ T cells from blood buffy coats. CDR3 nucleotide sequence: TGTGCCATCAGTGACCGGGAAGAGACCCAGTACTTC. It is translated as CAISDREETQYF.